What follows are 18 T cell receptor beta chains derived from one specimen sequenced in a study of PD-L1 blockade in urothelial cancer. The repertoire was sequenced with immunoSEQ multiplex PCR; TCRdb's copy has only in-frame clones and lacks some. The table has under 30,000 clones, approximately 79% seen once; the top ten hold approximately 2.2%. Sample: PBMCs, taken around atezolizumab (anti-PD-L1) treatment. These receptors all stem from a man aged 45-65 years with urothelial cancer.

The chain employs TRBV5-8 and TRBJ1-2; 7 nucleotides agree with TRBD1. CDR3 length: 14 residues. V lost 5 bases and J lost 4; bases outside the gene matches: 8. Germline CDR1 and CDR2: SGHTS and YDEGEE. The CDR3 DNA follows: TGTGCCAGCAGTCTAGGGGGCAAGGCCTATGGCTACACCTTC. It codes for CASSLGGKAYGYTF.

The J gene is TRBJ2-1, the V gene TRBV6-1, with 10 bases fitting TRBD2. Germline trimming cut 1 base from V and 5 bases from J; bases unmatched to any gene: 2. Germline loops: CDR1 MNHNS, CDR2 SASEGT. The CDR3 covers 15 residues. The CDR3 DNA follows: TGTGCCAGCAGTGAAGGGACTAGCGGAAACAATGAGCAGTTCTTC. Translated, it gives CASSEGTSGNNEQFF.

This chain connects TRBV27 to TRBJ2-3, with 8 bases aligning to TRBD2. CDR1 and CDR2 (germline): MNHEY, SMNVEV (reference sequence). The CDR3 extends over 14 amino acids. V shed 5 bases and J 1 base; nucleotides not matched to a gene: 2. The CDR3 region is CASSQLAGTDTQYF. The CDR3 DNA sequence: TGTGCCAGCAGTCAACTAGCGGGCACAGATACGCAGTATTTT.

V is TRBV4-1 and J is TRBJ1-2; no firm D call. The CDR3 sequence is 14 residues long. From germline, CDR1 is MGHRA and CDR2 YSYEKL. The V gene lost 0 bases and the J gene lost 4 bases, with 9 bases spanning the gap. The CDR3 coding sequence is TGCGCCAGCAGCCAAGATACAGCAGTCTATGGCTACACCTTC. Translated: CASSQDTAVYGYTF.

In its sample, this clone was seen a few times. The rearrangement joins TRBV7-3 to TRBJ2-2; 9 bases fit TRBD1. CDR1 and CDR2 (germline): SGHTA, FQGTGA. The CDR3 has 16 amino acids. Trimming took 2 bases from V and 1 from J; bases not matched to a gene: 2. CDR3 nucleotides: TGTGCCAGCAGCTTAGGGGGACAGGGGAACACCGGGGAGCTGTTTTTT. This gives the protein CASSLGGQGNTGELFF.

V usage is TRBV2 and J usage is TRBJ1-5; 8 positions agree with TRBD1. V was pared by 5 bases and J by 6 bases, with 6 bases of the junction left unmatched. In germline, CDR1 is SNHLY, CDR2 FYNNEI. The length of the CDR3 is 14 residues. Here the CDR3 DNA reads TGTGCCAGCAGTAACGACAGGGGCCTTCAGCCCCAGCATTTT. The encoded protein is CASSNDRGLQPQHF.

The CDR3 loop is CAISAGGTRPEQYV. The CDR3 DNA reads as TGTGCCATCAGTGCCGGGGGGACTAGACCCGAGCAGTACGTC. This sequence joins TRBV10-3 and TRBJ2-7; the match to TRBD2 covers 8 bases. CDR1 is ENHRY, CDR2 SYGVKD, per germline. Losses at the gene ends were 4 bases for V and 6 bases for J; bases not matched to a gene: 8. The CDR3 spans 14 residues.

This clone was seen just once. CDR3 sequence: CASSYRTGNNSPLHF. CDR3 bases: TGTGCCAGCAGCTATAGGACAGGGAATAATTCACCCCTCCACTTT. The genes are TRBV7-2 and TRBJ1-6, with 8 bases fitting TRBD1. CDR1 and CDR2 (germline): SGHTA, FQGNSA. V gave up 4 bases and J gave up 5 bases; unmatched junction bases: 4. CDR3 length: 15 amino acids.

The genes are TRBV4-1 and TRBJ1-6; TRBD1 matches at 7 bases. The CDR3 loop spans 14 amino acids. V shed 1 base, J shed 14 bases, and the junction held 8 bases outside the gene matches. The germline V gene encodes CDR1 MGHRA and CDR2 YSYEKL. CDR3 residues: CASSQGQGTSTLHF. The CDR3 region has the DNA TGCGCCAGCAGCCAAGGACAGGGAACAAGTACCCTCCACTTT.

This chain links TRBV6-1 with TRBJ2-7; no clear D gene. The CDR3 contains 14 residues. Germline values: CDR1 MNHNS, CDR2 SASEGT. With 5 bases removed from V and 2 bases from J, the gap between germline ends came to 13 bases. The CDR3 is CASSSKTYPYEQYF. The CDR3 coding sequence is TGTGCCAGCAGTTCCAAGACTTACCCCTACGAGCAGTACTTC.

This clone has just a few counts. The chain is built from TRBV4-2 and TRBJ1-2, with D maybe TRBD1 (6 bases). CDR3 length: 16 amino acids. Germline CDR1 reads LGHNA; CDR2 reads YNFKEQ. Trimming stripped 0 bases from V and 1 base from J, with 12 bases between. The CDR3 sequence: CASSQDLTGINYGYTF. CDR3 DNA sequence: TGTGCCAGCAGCCAAGATCTAACAGGGATTAACTATGGCTACACCTTC.

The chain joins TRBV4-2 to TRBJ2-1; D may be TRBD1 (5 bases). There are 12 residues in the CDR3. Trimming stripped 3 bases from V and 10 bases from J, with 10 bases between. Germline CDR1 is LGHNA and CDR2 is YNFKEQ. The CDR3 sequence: CASSQDTEEQFF. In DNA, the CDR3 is TGTGCCAGCAGCCAGGACACTGAGGAGCAGTTCTTC.

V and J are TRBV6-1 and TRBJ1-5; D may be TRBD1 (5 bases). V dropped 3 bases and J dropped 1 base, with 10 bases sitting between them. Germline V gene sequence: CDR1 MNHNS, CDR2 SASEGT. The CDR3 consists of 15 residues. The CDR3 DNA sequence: TGTGCCAGCAGTGATAGTGGGGCAAGCAATCAGCCCCAGCATTTT. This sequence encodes CASSDSGASNQPQHF.

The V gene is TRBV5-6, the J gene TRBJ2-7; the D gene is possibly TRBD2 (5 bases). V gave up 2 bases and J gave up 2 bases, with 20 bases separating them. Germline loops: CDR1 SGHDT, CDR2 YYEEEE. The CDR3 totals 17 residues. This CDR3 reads CASSFLGIGVQPYEQYV. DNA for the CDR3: TGTGCCAGCAGCTTTTTGGGAATCGGGGTCCAACCCTACGAGCAGTACGTC.

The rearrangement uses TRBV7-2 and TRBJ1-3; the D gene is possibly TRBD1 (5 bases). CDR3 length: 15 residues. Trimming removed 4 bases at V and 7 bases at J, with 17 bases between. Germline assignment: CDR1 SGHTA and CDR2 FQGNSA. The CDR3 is CASSSETGYRNTIYF. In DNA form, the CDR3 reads TGTGCCAGCAGCTCGGAAACAGGTTATAGGAACACCATATATTTT.

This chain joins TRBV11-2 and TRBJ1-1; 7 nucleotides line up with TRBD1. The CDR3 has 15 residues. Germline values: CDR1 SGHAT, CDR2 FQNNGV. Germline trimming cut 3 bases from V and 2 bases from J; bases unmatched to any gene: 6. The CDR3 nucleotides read TGTGCCAGCAGCTTGGAACAGGGGAGAAACACTGAAGCTTTCTTT. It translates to CASSLEQGRNTEAFF.

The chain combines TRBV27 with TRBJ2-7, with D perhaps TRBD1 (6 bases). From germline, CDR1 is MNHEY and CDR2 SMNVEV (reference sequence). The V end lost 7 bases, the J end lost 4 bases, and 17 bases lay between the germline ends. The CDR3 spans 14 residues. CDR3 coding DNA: TGTGCCAGCACCTACGACGCCAGGGGATACGAGCAGTACTTC. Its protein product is CASTYDARGYEQYF.

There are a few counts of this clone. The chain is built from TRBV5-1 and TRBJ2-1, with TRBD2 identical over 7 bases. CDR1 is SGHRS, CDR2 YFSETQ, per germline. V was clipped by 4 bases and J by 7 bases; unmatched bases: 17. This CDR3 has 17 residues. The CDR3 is CASSKNRDSGFRNEQFF. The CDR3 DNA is TGCGCCAGCAGCAAGAATCGGGATAGCGGGTTCAGGAATGAGCAGTTCTTC.